The 18 T cell receptor beta chains in this list originate from one sample, sequenced in a study of cytomegalovirus exposure and HLA in healthy donors. It was with 60 Vbeta and 13 Jbeta primers that the PCR ran. Measured with immunoSEQ multiplex PCR; TCRdb has only the in-frame clones, and not every one. The sample shows about 110,000 clones, 82% of them seen only once. What was sequenced was PBMCs. All receptors come from a man aged 30 to 39 in good health and CMV-seropositive.

The rearrangement links TRBV11-2 to TRBJ2-3; perhaps TRBD1 as D (8 bases). Deletions cut 5 bases from V and 4 bases from J, with 19 bases between. This CDR3 has 16 amino acids. The germline V gene encodes CDR1 SGHAT and CDR2 FQNNGV. The CDR3: CASSPTGGDLPDTQYF. For the CDR3, the DNA is TGTGCCAGCAGCCCTACAGGGGGGGACCTCCCAGATACGCAGTATTTT.

V gene TRBV7-2 combines with J gene TRBJ1-5; D perhaps matches TRBD1 (6 bases). V was clipped by 5 bases and J by 7 bases, with 18 bases between them. This CDR3 spans 15 amino acids. CDR1 is SGHTA, CDR2 FQGNSA, per germline. The DNA for the CDR3 is TGTGCCAGCAGCCTTGAAGTCCTCCAGGGGCAGCCCCAGCATTTT. Its protein is CASSLEVLQGQPQHF.

V and J are TRBV6-5 and TRBJ1-2, with D possibly TRBD1 on 5 matching bases. There are 13 residues in the CDR3. Per germline, CDR1 MNHEY and CDR2 SVGAGI. V dropped 3 bases and J dropped 14 bases, with 19 bases sitting between them. This chain's CDR3 is CASSYASSDRPTF. DNA for the CDR3: TGTGCCAGCAGTTATGCCTCCTCAGACAGACCGACCTTC.

This clone came up once. The chain is built from TRBV7-6 and TRBJ1-1; D is perhaps TRBD1 (5 bases). CDR3 length: 13 residues. CDR1 and CDR2 (germline): SGHVS, FNYEAQ. Trimming stripped 5 bases from V and 5 bases from J, with 12 bases between. In DNA form, the CDR3 reads TGTGCCAGCAGCATAAGACAGACGACTGAAGCTTTCTTT. Its protein product is CASSIRQTTEAFF.

The J gene is TRBJ2-7, the V gene TRBV19; TRBD1 matches 8 bases. The CDR3 runs 14 residues. V lost 5 bases to trimming and J lost 5 bases; unmatched junction nucleotides: 8. From germline, CDR1 is LNHDA and CDR2 SQIVND (reference sequence). The CDR3 coding sequence is TGTGCCAGTAGTTTGATAGGACAGGGCCACGAGCAGTACTTC. It codes for CASSLIGQGHEQYF.

In this sample, this clone turned up once. The rearrangement joins TRBV5-1 to TRBJ2-1, with D tentatively TRBD1 (5 bases). The length of the CDR3 is 14 residues. Germline-derived CDR1 and CDR2 are SGHRS and YFSETQ. Deletions cut 3 bases from V and 3 bases from J, with 10 bases between. DNA for the CDR3: TGCGCCAGCAGCTCCCTGACAGACTACAATGAGCAGTTCTTC. Residues: CASSSLTDYNEQFF.

The rearrangement links TRBV20-1 to TRBJ2-7, with 7 bases identical to TRBD1. The CDR3 extends over 11 amino acids. Germline V gene lookup returns CDR1 DFQATT and CDR2 SNEGSKA (reference sequence). V lost 4 bases, J lost 5 bases, and 2 bases stayed unmatched. This CDR3 reads CSAKDRDEQYF. For the CDR3, the DNA is TGCAGTGCTAAAGACAGGGACGAGCAGTACTTC.

The rearrangement joins TRBV5-1 to TRBJ2-3; 16 nucleotides match TRBD2. V gave up 7 bases and J gave up 2 bases; unmatched junction bases: 13. Germline CDR1 SGHRS, CDR2 YFSETQ. This CDR3 region has 19 residues. The CDR3 DNA follows: TGCGCCAGCGACAGGGGACTAGCGGGGGGGAGCACCCTCACAGATACGCAGTATTTT. It codes for CASDRGLAGGSTLTDTQYF.

The genes are TRBV5-6 and TRBJ1-2; a possible D gene is TRBD1 (5 bases). The CDR3 extends over 16 amino acids. V lost 6 bases and J 7 bases, leaving 25 bases between the germline ends. Germline assignment: CDR1 SGHDT and CDR2 YYEEEE. CDR3 coding DNA: TGTGCCAGCATCACGGCAGGTCGGAGGGGAACTGGTGGCTACACCTTC. It is translated as CASITAGRRGTGGYTF.

This clone turned up a few times. The gene calls are TRBV6-6 and TRBJ1-1; D ambiguous. Germline CDR1 MNHNY, CDR2 SVGAGI (reference sequence). The ends were cut back, 6 bases at V and 4 bases at J, with 12 bases in the middle. The length of the CDR3 is 13 residues. CDR3 region: CASRIREGTEAFF. The DNA for the CDR3 is TGTGCCAGCAGGATCCGGGAGGGCACTGAAGCTTTCTTT.

This clone was seen only a few times. The chain couples TRBV11-1 to TRBJ2-1, with 8 nucleotides matching TRBD2. V gave up 6 bases and J gave up 6 bases; unmatched junction bases: 7. This CDR3 is built from 14 residues. Germline V gene lookup returns CDR1 SGHAT and CDR2 FQDESV (reference sequence). CDR3 in DNA: TGTGCCAGCAGTGATACTAGCGGAGGCAATGAGCAGTTCTTC. It is translated as CASSDTSGGNEQFF.

This chain links TRBV18 with TRBJ2-2; D gene ambiguous. Trimming stripped 3 bases from V and 4 bases from J, with 9 bases between. The CDR3 loop spans 14 amino acids. Germline-derived CDR1 and CDR2 are KGHSH and LQKENI. CDR3 amino acids: CASSPEPVTGELFF. The CDR3 DNA reads TGTGCCAGCTCACCCGAACCGGTCACCGGGGAGCTGTTTTTT.

Only a few counts were recorded for this clone. V and J are TRBV9 and TRBJ1-5; D perhaps matches TRBD1 (6 bases). Trimming took 5 bases from V and 5 from J, leaving 11 bases between them. This CDR3 comprises 13 residues. Germline V gene lookup returns CDR1 SGDLS and CDR2 YYNGEE. CDR3 coding DNA: TGTGCCAGCAGTCCAGGGGCGGATCAGCCCCAGCATTTT. It yields the protein CASSPGADQPQHF.

This clone was picked up a small number of times. J is TRBJ2-2 and V is TRBV29-1, with D perhaps TRBD2 (5 bases). Germline V gene data show CDR1 as SQVTM and CDR2 as ANQGSEA. The germline V and J ends were trimmed by 6 bases and 1 base, with 12 bases remaining between them. The CDR3 contains 14 residues. As DNA, the CDR3 is TGCAGCGTCGGGGTGGGGATGAACACCGGGGAGCTGTTTTTT. Translation gives CSVGVGMNTGELFF.

CDR3 sequence: CASSFYTGTGSPLHF. CDR3 DNA: TGTGCCAGCAGCTTTTATACAGGTACTGGATCACCCCTCCACTTT. This chain connects TRBV7-9 to TRBJ1-6; D is perhaps TRBD1 (5 bases). Germline V gene lookup returns CDR1 SEHNR and CDR2 FQNEAQ (reference sequence). The germline V and J ends were trimmed by 3 bases and 10 bases, with 16 bases remaining between them. The CDR3 totals 15 residues. Filled out from reference TRBV7-9 and TRBJ1-6, the complete variable domain reads DTGVSQNPRHKITKRGQNVTFRCDPISEHNRLYWYRQTLGQGPEFLTYFQNEAQLEKSRLLSDRFSAERPKGSFSTLEIQRTEQGDSAMYLCASSFYTGTGSPLHFGNGTRLTVT.

V gene TRBV19 combines with J gene TRBJ2-7; possibly TRBD2 for D (6 bases). The V end was cut by 4 bases, the J end by 4 bases, with 8 bases between. Germline V gene sequence: CDR1 LNHDA, CDR2 SQIVND (reference sequence). The CDR3 spans 12 residues. The CDR3 protein is CASSTAGYEQYF. CDR3 nucleotide sequence: TGTGCCAGTAGTACGGCGGGATACGAGCAGTACTTC.

This chain joins TRBV5-1 and TRBJ1-1; 10 bases fit TRBD1. V shed 4 bases, J shed 3 bases, and the junction held 3 bases outside the gene matches. CDR3 size: 14 residues. The germline V gene encodes CDR1 SGHRS and CDR2 YFSETQ. Written as DNA, the CDR3 is TGCGCCAGCAGCATAGGGACAGGGGACACTGAAGCTTTCTTT. Protein sequence: CASSIGTGDTEAFF.

The V and J genes are TRBV6-5 and TRBJ1-5; 8 nucleotides agree with TRBD1. CDR3 length equals 15 residues. CDR1 and CDR2 (germline): MNHEY, SVGAGI. Trimming cost V 6 bases and J 0 bases; bases outside gene matches: 4. CDR3 residues: CASSTTGDSNQPQHF. The CDR3 nucleotides are TGTGCCAGCAGCACGACAGGGGATAGCAATCAGCCCCAGCATTTT.